A selection of T cell receptor beta chains follows, all from one sample in a study of cytomegalovirus exposure and HLA in healthy donors. The data were produced by immunoSEQ multiplex PCR, yet TCRdb's version contains in-frame clones alone and is incomplete. The sample lists 95,000 to 110,000 clones; over 65% were seen once. What was sequenced was PBMCs. These receptors were obtained from a woman aged 35 to 49 in good health and CMV-seronegative. Each CDR3 is given with its conserved first and last residue.

TRBV9 14 CASSVGGLGFEQYF
TRBV28 11 CASSLLDEQYF
TRBV28 14 CASSLGGAGNTIYF
TRBV27 15 CASSSGGLGRQPQHF
TRBV7-2 14 CASSSYQGAGKLFF
TRBV6-5 13 CASSYGQLNEQFF
TRBV28 19 CASSFDGRARGTSYNEQFF
TRBV27 13 CASSTRIAREQYF
TRBV27 13 CASSWNSLTEQFF
TRBV5-6 16 CASSERQGSSYNEQFF
TRBV11-2 14 CASTIGPSDYGHTF
TRBV7-6 16 CASSDRTGTGTGELFF
TRBV7-9 13 CASSLGGTSEQYF
TRBV7-8 13 CASSPIDRDTQYF
TRBV19 15 CASSMGRSLFDTQYF
TRBV30 13 CAWSTMEIRGYTF
TRBV27 14 CASSRDISYGEQYF
TRBV6-5 14 CASRPAGGQDTQYF
TRBV7-2 15 CASSLVGGASGELFF
TRBV7-3 15 CASSLGLAENNEQFF
TRBV11-1 13 CASSLKGDTEAFF
TRBV18 14 CASSPLLSLGTGDF
TRBV5-1 15 CASSSVGQAGYGYTF
TRBV11-2 13 CASSSQVLGGYTF
TRBV28 15 CASSFETGGTTPLHF
TRBV6-5 16 CASSSRQGRFLQPQHF
TRBV20-1 11 CSASGAHEQYF
TRBV9 14 CASSPPGENTEAFF
TRBV28 13 CASSSVDRRKLFF
TRBV28 14 CASSSRQTHNEQFF
TRBV5-6 14 CASSSPDRGETQYF
TRBV6-1 15 CASSRDFDSNQPQHF
TRBV9 12 CASSEQGETQYF
TRBV2 14 CASSGGRKTDTQYF
TRBV28 15 CASSGIGQGRNEQFF
TRBV6-5 13 CASSQGASYEQYF